Below, 12 T cell receptor beta chains from the same sample are listed, as sequenced in a study of graft-versus-host responses after intestinal transplantation. Stimulators, 200,000 irradiated and violet-dye-labeled cells, were plated with 200,000 CFSE-labeled responder cells. Repertoires were generated with immunoSEQ multiplex PCR, while TCRdb's copy carries only in-frame clones and drops some. The data contain 20,000 to 25,000 clones, 35% to 50% of them singletons. Sample: alloreactive CD8+ T cells from a mixed lymphocyte reaction culture, taken before transplantation. Subset meaning: CFSE-low proliferating T cells sorted from roughly 6-day pre-transplant mixed lymphocyte reaction (GvH or HvG direction). These receptors all stem from a human patient who was an organ donor for intestinal transplantation.

The genes are TRBV27 and TRBJ2-5; D assignment may be TRBD1 or TRBD2 (5 bases each). This CDR3 has 16 amino acids. The germline gives CDR1 MNHEY, CDR2 SMNVEV (reference sequence). With 7 bases removed from V and 7 bases from J, the gap between germline ends came to 25 bases. Here the CDR3 reads CASMGTDLANKWTQYF. CDR3 nucleotides: TGTGCCAGCATGGGGACGGACTTGGCGAACAAGTGGACCCAGTACTTC.

V usage is TRBV6-5 and J usage is TRBJ2-1; D call uncertain. Germline-derived CDR1 and CDR2 are MNHEY and SVGAGI. This CDR3 has 13 residues. The V end lost 5 bases, the J end lost 7 bases, and 12 bases lay between the germline ends. This chain's CDR3 is CASSVWQVNEQFF. CDR3 bases: TGTGCCAGCAGTGTTTGGCAGGTAAATGAGCAGTTCTTC.

There are a few counts of this clone. The chain combines TRBV7-2 with TRBJ2-7; D call uncertain. V was shortened by 1 base and J by 3 bases, with 19 bases between the two germline ends. Germline CDR1 is SGHTA and CDR2 is FQGNSA. The CDR3 has 17 amino acids. CDR3 nucleotide sequence: TGTGCCAGCAGCTTAGAACTATTTCCCCGCCCAAACTACGAGCAGTACTTC. Translated: CASSLELFPRPNYEQYF.

The genes are TRBV5-1 and TRBJ1-1, with D unresolved. CDR3 length: 12 residues. V lost 2 bases and J 0 bases, leaving 2 bases between the germline ends. Germline CDR1 and CDR2: SGHRS and YFSETQ. CDR3 in amino acids: CASSLMNTEAFF. The DNA for the CDR3 is TGCGCCAGCAGCTTAATGAACACTGAAGCTTTCTTT.

The chain is built from TRBV4-1 and TRBJ2-7, with 9 positions matching TRBD2. The germline CDR1 and CDR2 sequences are MGHRA and YSYEKL. The V and J ends lost 1 base and 1 base, in that order; junction bases with no gene match: 11. CDR3 length: 18 amino acids. CDR3 sequence (DNA): TGCGCCAGCAGCCAAGTGGCTAGCGGGACTGGATTTTCCTACGAGCAGTACTTC. Residues: CASSQVASGTGFSYEQYF.

The chain has TRBV4-1 and TRBJ2-2; tentatively, D is TRBD2 (6 bases). Germline assignment: CDR1 MGHRA and CDR2 YSYEKL. V was pared by 1 base and J by 4 bases, with 10 bases between. The CDR3 is 15 amino acids. CDR3 in amino acids: CASSQVGSGTGELFF. DNA of the CDR3: TGCGCCAGCAGCCAAGTCGGGAGTGGCACCGGGGAGCTGTTTTTT.

The V gene is TRBV15, the J gene TRBJ2-3, with D possibly being TRBD1 (6 bases). Trimming pared 3 bases from V and 0 bases from J, leaving 10 bases between. There are 15 residues in the CDR3. Germline lookup yields CDR1 LNHNV and CDR2 YYDKDF (reference sequence). The CDR3 spells CATSSLRGSTDTQYF. For the CDR3, the DNA is TGTGCCACCAGCAGCCTTAGGGGGAGCACAGATACGCAGTATTTT.

The chain carries TRBV14 and TRBJ2-7; a possible D gene is TRBD2 (5 bases). Germline CDR1 reads SGHDN; CDR2 reads FVKESK. With 2 bases removed from V and 0 bases from J, the gap between germline ends came to 11 bases. CDR3 length equals 15 residues. The CDR3 here is CASSQFAGPSYEQYF. The CDR3 coding sequence is TGTGCCAGCAGCCAATTTGCGGGCCCCTCCTACGAGCAGTACTTC.

In this sample, this clone turned up once. The chain recombines TRBV7-9 with TRBJ2-5; D perhaps matches TRBD1 (5 bases). Germline assignment: CDR1 SEHNR and CDR2 FQNEAQ (reference sequence). This CDR3 has 15 residues. Trimming cost V 5 bases and J 1 base, with 14 bases left between them. The CDR3 nucleotides are TGTGCCAGCAGCGAAGGGGAACGTGCCCAAGAGACCCAGTACTTC. Amino acid sequence: CASSEGERAQETQYF.

This clone was picked up a small number of times. The genes are TRBV2 and TRBJ1-5; 8 positions match TRBD1. V was pared by 6 bases and J by 6 bases, with 10 bases of the junction left unmatched. CDR3 length equals 15 residues. Germline V CDR1 and CDR2: SNHLY, FYNNEI. Here the CDR3 DNA reads TGTGCCAGCAGCCCCCCCGGGCAGGGGGCTCAGCCCCAGCATTTT. This encodes CASSPPGQGAQPQHF.

The CDR3 DNA is TGTGCCAGCTCATCAGAGGAGTTAATCGCGGGAGACGAGCAGTACTTC. Its protein is CASSSEELIAGDEQYF. The V call is TRBV18, the J call TRBJ2-7, with 7 bases lining up with TRBD2. Germline V gene lookup returns CDR1 KGHSH and CDR2 LQKENI. Trimming at V came to 5 bases and at J to 5 bases, leaving 15 bases not matched to a gene. The CDR3 runs to 16 residues.

This chain links TRBV7-9 with TRBJ2-7, with a weak D call TRBD1 (6 bases). Trimming took 0 bases from V and 5 from J, leaving 11 bases between them. This CDR3 has 14 residues. CDR1 is SEHNR, CDR2 FQNEAQ, per germline (reference sequence). CDR3 protein: CASSLATGMDEQYF. As DNA, the CDR3 is TGTGCCAGCAGCTTAGCTACAGGGATGGACGAGCAGTACTTC.